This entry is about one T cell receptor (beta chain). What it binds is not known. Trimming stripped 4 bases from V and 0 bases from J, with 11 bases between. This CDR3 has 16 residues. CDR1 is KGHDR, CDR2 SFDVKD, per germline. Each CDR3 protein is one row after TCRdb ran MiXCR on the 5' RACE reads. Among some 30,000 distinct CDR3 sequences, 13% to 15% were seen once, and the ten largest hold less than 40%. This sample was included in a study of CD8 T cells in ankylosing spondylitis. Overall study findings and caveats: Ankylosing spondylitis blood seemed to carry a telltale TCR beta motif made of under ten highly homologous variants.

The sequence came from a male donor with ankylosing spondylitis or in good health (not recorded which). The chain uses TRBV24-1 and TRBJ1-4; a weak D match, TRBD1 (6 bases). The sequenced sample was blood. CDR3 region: CATSDRRTATNEKLFF. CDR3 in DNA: TGTGCCACCAGTGACCGAAGGACAGCAACTAATGAAAAACTGTTTTTT.